The 23 T cell receptor beta chains in this list originate from one sample, sequenced in a study of T cell responses to AZD1222 COVID-19 vaccine (dated by TCRdb to about 2021). Receptors were amplified or captured by the immunoSEQ multiplex PCR assay. Held by TCRdb, this immuneACCESS table contains in-frame sequences only and omits some clones. Under half of the omission traces to an unresolved V gene where checked; the cause of the rest is unknown. The sample includes some 200,000 clones, with more than 80% observed a single time. The top ten clones comprise roughly 6.5% of the sample. The time point label, read with the paper, signifies: baseline before first vaccination. Material: peripheral blood, obtained on day 0 of AZD1222 vaccination. Source of these receptors: an adult in good health.

V gene TRBV6-5 combines with J gene TRBJ1-2; tentatively, D is TRBD1 (6 bases). Trimming took 6 bases from V and 8 from J, leaving 19 bases between them. The germline V gene has CDR1 MNHEY and CDR2 SVGAGI. This CDR3 is 14 amino acids long. This CDR3 reads CASRPGAQVDGYTF. The DNA for the CDR3 is TGTGCCAGCAGGCCGGGGGCGCAGGTGGACGGCTACACCTTC.

A single count supports this clone. This chain joins TRBV28 and TRBJ2-1; 14 nucleotides line up with TRBD2. V lost 3 bases to trimming and J lost 7 bases; unmatched junction nucleotides: 11. This CDR3 region has 18 residues. The germline gives CDR1 MDHEN, CDR2 SYDVKM. CDR3 DNA: TGTGCCAGCAGTTTGGGGGGGACTAGCGGGAGAGGTGTAAATGAGCAGTTCTTC. Its protein is CASSLGGTSGRGVNEQFF.

DNA of the CDR3: TGTGCCAGCCTAGCGGGCGCCGGGGAGCTGTTTTTT. Protein product: CASLAGAGELFF. V gene TRBV28 combines with J gene TRBJ2-2; 8 bases fit TRBD2. V lost 8 bases and J lost 6; bases outside the gene matches: 2. Germline V gene data show CDR1 as MDHEN and CDR2 as SYDVKM. The CDR3 consists of 12 residues. Full variable domain (outside the CDR3, taken from reference TRBV28 and TRBJ2-2): DVKVTQSSRYLVKRTGEKVFLECVQDMDHENMFWYRQDPGLGLRLIYFSYDVKMKEKGDIPEGYSVSREKKERFSLILESASTNQTSMYLCASLAGAGELFFGEGSRLTVL.

V is TRBV28 and J is TRBJ1-2; 8 bases line up with TRBD1. Germline V gives CDR1 MDHEN, CDR2 SYDVKM. CDR3 size: 15 residues. Unmatched junction bases numbered 6, after V lost 6 bases and J lost 0 bases. The DNA of the CDR3 is TGTGCCAGCAGCCCAGTCAGGGGGCCTAACTATGGCTACACCTTC. Its protein product is CASSPVRGPNYGYTF.

This chain joins TRBV28 and TRBJ2-7; tentatively, D is TRBD1 (5 bases). V lost 4 bases and J lost 2, with 15 bases in between. Germline assignment: CDR1 MDHEN and CDR2 SYDVKM. The CDR3 spans 15 residues. Here the CDR3 DNA reads TGTGCCAGCAGTTCGGGCGCAAGGGGCGCCTACGAGCAGTACTTC. It is translated as CASSSGARGAYEQYF.

The V and J genes are TRBV13 and TRBJ2-2, with D unresolved. Germline CDR1 PRHDT, CDR2 FYEKMQ (reference sequence). The CDR3 is 15 amino acids. V gave up 3 bases and J gave up 1 base, with 9 bases separating them. The CDR3 coding sequence is TGTGCCAGCAGCTTCGTGGCAGAGAACACCGGGGAGCTGTTTTTT. This sequence encodes CASSFVAENTGELFF.

About this clone itself: Sequence at one end of the junction differs from germline and may be a read error. V usage is TRBV6-5 and J usage is TRBJ1-3, with D perhaps matching TRBD1 (6 bases). The germline V gene has CDR1 MNHEY and CDR2 SVGAGI. CDR3 size: 16 residues. The CDR3 sequence: CAGSYFTGNSGNTIYF. The CDR3 DNA sequence: TGTGCCGGCAGTTACTTCACAGGGAACTCTGGAAACACCATATATTTT.

In DNA, the CDR3 is TGCGCCAGCAGTGTGGCCAGGGGGCTCAGACTAGCCAAAAACATTCAGTACTTC. Encoded protein: CASSVARGLRLAKNIQYF. J is TRBJ2-4 and V is TRBV23-1, with 8 positions matching TRBD1. TRBV23-1 is classed as an ORF, of uncertain function. V was clipped by 5 bases and J by 0 bases; unmatched bases: 12. This CDR3 comprises 18 residues.

The chain uses TRBV3-1 (or the pseudogene TRBV3-2) and TRBJ2-3, with 14 bases identical to TRBD2. V lost 4 bases to trimming and J lost 1 base; unmatched junction nucleotides: 10. Germline CDR1 and CDR2: LGHDT and YNNKEL (reference sequence). The CDR3 has 19 amino acids. In nucleotides, the CDR3 is TGTGCCAGCAGCCTACCTGGGACTAGCGGGAGAGAGCGCACAGATACGCAGTATTTT. This translates into CASSLPGTSGRERTDTQYF.

V usage is TRBV24-1 and J usage is TRBJ2-3; 7 positions match TRBD2. The germline CDR1 and CDR2 sequences are KGHDR and SFDVKD. Germline trimming cut 8 bases from V and 0 bases from J; bases unmatched to any gene: 4. The CDR3 has 14 residues. As DNA, the CDR3 is TGTGCCACCACTAGCGGTGCTAGCACAGATACGCAGTATTTT. Translating gives CATTSGASTDTQYF.

The chain recombines TRBV7-9 with TRBJ2-7; D uncertain. The V gene's germline CDR1 is SEHNR and CDR2 FQNEAQ (reference sequence). CDR3 length: 14 amino acids. V lost 1 base to trimming and J lost 3 bases, with 10 bases between them. Here the CDR3 reads CASSLVSVVYEQYF. The DNA for the CDR3 is TGTGCCAGCAGCTTAGTTTCCGTCGTCTACGAGCAGTACTTC.

The chain joins TRBV6-6 to TRBJ1-1; D possibly corresponds to TRBD1 (5 bases). In germline, CDR1 is MNHNY, CDR2 SVGAGI (reference sequence). The CDR3 consists of 14 residues. V was pared by 0 bases and J by 6 bases, with 11 bases between. CDR3 in DNA: TGTGCCAGCAGTTACTCTTCGGGGCGGTCTGAAGCTTTCTTT. It specifies CASSYSSGRSEAFF.

The chain links TRBV10-1 to TRBJ2-3; D is undetermined. Looked up from germline, CDR1 is WNHNN and CDR2 is SYGVQD (reference sequence). Trimming cost V 3 bases and J 6 bases, with 10 bases left between them. The CDR3 totals 13 residues. The CDR3 protein is CASSDGRMDTQYF. In nucleotides, the CDR3 is TGCGCCAGCAGTGATGGGCGTATGGATACGCAGTATTTT.

J is TRBJ1-5 and V is TRBV7-2, with TRBD1 matching 8 bases. This CDR3 contains 14 residues. With V trimmed by 4 bases and J by 4 bases, 3 bases remained unmatched. The germline V gene has CDR1 SGHTA and CDR2 FQGNSA. The CDR3 sequence is CASSSDRGNQPQHF. CDR3 DNA sequence: TGTGCCAGCAGCTCCGACAGGGGAAATCAGCCCCAGCATTTT.

The rearrangement links TRBV7-2 to TRBJ2-7; 11 nucleotides agree with TRBD2. The J segment lost 6 bases and the V segment lost 2 bases, leaving 9 bases of the junction unmatched. The CDR3 extends over 16 amino acids. CDR1 is SGHTA, CDR2 FQGNSA, per germline. The CDR3 reads CASSLTGTSGSLEQYF. The CDR3, as DNA: TGTGCCAGCAGCTTAACTGGGACTAGCGGCTCACTCGAGCAGTACTTC.

The CDR3 reads CAWSGNRGTEAFF. For the CDR3, the DNA is TGTGCCTGGAGCGGCAACAGGGGAACTGAAGCTTTCTTT. The V call is TRBV30, the J call TRBJ1-1; the match to TRBD1 covers 7 bases. Germline loops: CDR1 GTSNPN, CDR2 SVGIG (reference sequence). With V trimmed by 3 bases and J by 5 bases, 6 bases remained unmatched. The CDR3 runs 13 residues.

J is TRBJ1-2 and V is TRBV12-3 or TRBV12-4; possible D gene TRBD1, 6 bases. This CDR3 has 13 amino acids. Trimming took off 6 bases at V and 2 bases at J, with 10 bases between the two ends. This CDR3 is CASSIDRNYGYTF. CDR3 DNA: TGTGCCAGCAGCATCGACAGGAACTATGGCTACACCTTC.

This chain uses TRBV7-2 with TRBJ2-7; D not certain. The CDR3 extends over 14 amino acids. The ends were cut back, 0 bases at V and 4 bases at J, with 10 bases in the middle. Germline V gene lookup returns CDR1 SGHTA and CDR2 FQGNSA. The CDR3 nucleotides read TGTGCCAGCAGCTTAGCACCCTCCTTTTACGAGCAGTACTTC. Its protein product is CASSLAPSFYEQYF.

This sequence joins TRBV6-4 and TRBJ2-2; D is unclear. V was shortened by 9 bases and J by 6 bases, with 17 bases between the two germline ends. The CDR3 sequence is 14 residues long. Germline V gene lookup returns CDR1 MRHNA and CDR2 SNTAGT. Here the CDR3 reads CARTEPNVPGELFF. DNA for the CDR3: TGTGCCAGGACTGAGCCCAATGTTCCCGGGGAGCTGTTTTTT.

V gene TRBV6-5 combines with J gene TRBJ2-7; TRBD2 matches at 9 bases. The length of the CDR3 is 14 residues. Germline V gives CDR1 MNHEY, CDR2 SVGAGI. V gave up 6 bases and J gave up 7 bases; unmatched junction bases: 10. The CDR3 is CASRPLAGTGEQYF. CDR3 nucleotides: TGTGCCAGCAGGCCCCTAGCGGGGACGGGGGAGCAGTACTTC.

This CDR3 is CASSEYGDREGEKLFF. Here the CDR3 DNA reads TGTGCCAGCAGTGAATATGGGGACAGGGAGGGTGAAAAACTGTTTTTT. This chain uses TRBV2 with TRBJ1-4, with 9 bases identical to TRBD1. The germline gives CDR1 SNHLY, CDR2 FYNNEI. The junction had 8 bases not matched to a gene; V was cut back by 2 bases and J by 7 bases. This CDR3 has 16 amino acids. Drawing the rest from reference TRBV2 and TRBJ1-4, the complete variable domain is EPEVTQTPSHQVTQMGQEVILRCVPISNHLYFYWYRQILGQKVEFLVSFYNNEISEKSEIFDDQFSVERPDGSNFTLKIRSTKLEDSAMYFCASSEYGDREGEKLFFGSGTQLSVL.

The V call is TRBV2, the J call TRBJ2-1, with TRBD2 as a possible D gene (5 bases). The length of the CDR3 is 13 residues. The V end lost 5 bases, the J end lost 0 bases, and 5 bases lay between the germline ends. Germline-derived CDR1 and CDR2 are SNHLY and FYNNEI. CDR3: CASSRGSYNEQFF. DNA for the CDR3: TGTGCCAGCAGTCGGGGCTCCTACAATGAGCAGTTCTTC.

The chain carries TRBV4-3 and TRBJ1-5; D remains unclear. This CDR3 region has 16 residues. With 0 bases removed from V and 1 base from J, the gap between germline ends came to 10 bases. Germline CDR1 reads LGHNA; CDR2 reads YSLEER. CDR3 DNA sequence: TGCGCCAGCAGCCAAGAATGGGGAAGCAGCAATCAGCCCCAGCATTTT. It is translated as CASSQEWGSSNQPQHF.